Sequencing of this TCR beta chain was carried out in a study of spatial heterogeneity in lung cancer. Across the whole study: More beta-chain than alpha-chain sequences were consistently detected.

Time point reported: sample taken at primary tumor resection. The authors sequenced whole RNA from tumor, nontumor lung or frozen PBMC without sorting. 72 TRACERx patients with early, untreated non-small cell lung cancer donated samples. Study results and caveats: Ubiquitous expanded tumor TCRs appeared in blood more at resection than follow-up.

This clonotype has just a few counts. Antigen unknown. CDR3 length: 14 amino acids. Germline V lookup: CDR1 DFQATT, CDR2 SNEGSKA (reference sequence). TCRdb redid the calling of the 5' RACE reads with MiXCR, one entry per CDR3 protein. The sample has around 40,000 distinct CDR3 sequences, around 5.2% seen once. The chain employs TRBV20-1 and TRBJ1-2; 9 bases align to TRBD1. The receptor comes from a female donor with early-stage non-small cell lung cancer. This material consisted of PBMCs, taken at surgery. CDR3 amino acids: CSISRQGVYYGYTF. In DNA form, the CDR3 reads TGCAGCATATCTAGACAGGGGGTCTACTATGGCTACACCTTC.